These T cell receptor beta chains were read from a single sample in a study of T cell responses to AZD1222 COVID-19 vaccine. TCRdb's table, derived via immunoSEQ multiplex PCR, lists solely in-frame clones and lacks some. The sample shows around 96,000 clones, 70% to 90% of them seen only once. Sample: peripheral blood, taken on day 0 of AZD1222 vaccination. The receptors derive from an adult in good health. Both conserved end residues are part of each CDR3.

j_call | v_call | cdr3_aa
TRBJ2-2 | TRBV19 | CASRPAGTSGIGELFF
TRBJ1-5 | TRBV28 | CASEGGGNQPQHF
TRBJ2-1 | TRBV3-1/TRBV3-2 | CASSQGGRDASNEQFF
TRBJ1-2 | TRBV5-1 | CASSLGGASYGYTF
TRBJ1-4 | TRBV24-1 | CATSDRGTFANEKLFF
TRBJ2-7 | TRBV7-2 | CASSLATVYYEQYF
TRBJ1-4 | TRBV7-9 | CASSLGTGREKLFF
TRBJ1-6 | TRBV19 | CASSDRGSYNSPLHF
TRBJ2-1 | TRBV9 | CASSVGWLSSYNEQFF
TRBJ1-1 | TRBV28 | CASSPGTEAFF
TRBJ2-3 | TRBV9 | CASSALGDPGRGDTQYF
TRBJ2-1 | TRBV7-6 | CASSLGASSSYNEQFF
TRBJ2-5 | TRBV6-6 | CASSYTNQETQYF
TRBJ1-2 | TRBV5-1 | CASSLTGDNYGYTF
TRBJ1-2 | TRBV9 | CASSQTTGANYGYTF
TRBJ2-5 | TRBV30 | CAWSRLAGPQETQYF
TRBJ2-5 | TRBV7-2 | CASSLRGGETQYF
TRBJ1-1 | TRBV5-6 | CASSSFGTSPGDTEAFF
TRBJ2-7 | TRBV11-2 | CASSLDRAYEQYF
TRBJ2-3 | TRBV5-8 | CASSLPRGYTDTQYF
TRBJ2-1 | TRBV29-1 | CSVRPGLAGVDEQFF
TRBJ2-1 | TRBV6-5 | CASSYSDGGPPNEQFF
TRBJ1-4 | TRBV28 | CASRARQGRNEKLFF
TRBJ1-4 | TRBV19 | CASKSLLINEKLFF
TRBJ1-1 | TRBV2 | CASSEARGTPNTEAFF
TRBJ1-1 | TRBV19 | CASSRSDLNTEAFF
TRBJ1-3 | TRBV24-1 | CATSSGNTIYF
TRBJ1-1 | TRBV28 | CASPSREGLNTEAFF
TRBJ1-5 | TRBV10-3 | CAIRTGNQPQHF
TRBJ2-3 | TRBV4-3 | CASSQVVAGTSGGTSTDTQYF
TRBJ1-2 | TRBV10-3 | CAISELPSSSGYTF
TRBJ2-7 | TRBV14 | CASSQDPIYEQYF
TRBJ1-5 | TRBV19 | CASSVWTERWPQHF
TRBJ2-2 | TRBV5-1 | CASSFSSGGALSGELFF
TRBJ2-1 | TRBV25-1 | CASSESSWSSSYNEQFF
TRBJ1-4 | TRBV18 | CASSRGTGKGEKLFF
TRBJ2-7 | TRBV29-1 | CSVDTGLANEQYF
TRBJ1-5 | TRBV12-3/TRBV12-4 | CASSPRSNQPQHF
TRBJ1-1 | TRBV28 | CASSYTGSSTEAFF
TRBJ2-7 | TRBV5-1 | CASSGGDGYYEQYF
TRBJ2-6 | TRBV5-1 | CASSRGGGTGANVLTF
TRBJ1-4 | TRBV4-1 | CASSQYFRQGWEKLFF
TRBJ1-6 | TRBV30 | CAWSPDRDSPLHF
TRBJ1-5 | TRBV19 | CASRDDRDRAQPQHF
TRBJ1-4 | TRBV2 | CASNFLTGNNEKLFF
TRBJ1-2 | TRBV6-6 | CASTASGQGIYGYTF
TRBJ2-2 | TRBV7-2 | CASSFDRRNTGELFF
TRBJ2-2 | TRBV30 | CAWSVLGGTGGNGELFF
TRBJ2-7 | TRBV19 | CASSIEVSGGEQYF